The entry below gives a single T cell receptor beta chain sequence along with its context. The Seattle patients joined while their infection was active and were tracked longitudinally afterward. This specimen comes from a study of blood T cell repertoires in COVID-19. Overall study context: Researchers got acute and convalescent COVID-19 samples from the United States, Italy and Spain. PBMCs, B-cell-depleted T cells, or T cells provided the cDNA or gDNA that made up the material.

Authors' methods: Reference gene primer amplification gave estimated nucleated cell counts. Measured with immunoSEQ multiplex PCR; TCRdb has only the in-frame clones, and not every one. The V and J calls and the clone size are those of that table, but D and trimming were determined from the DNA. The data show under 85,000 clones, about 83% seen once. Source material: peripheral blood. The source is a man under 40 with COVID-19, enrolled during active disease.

The CDR3: CASSTPSGFVGYTF. The CDR3 DNA reads TGTGCCAGCAGTACACCCTCAGGATTCGTCGGCTACACCTTC. The genes are TRBV28 and TRBJ1-2; D gene ambiguous. The length of the CDR3 is 14 residues. V shed 5 bases and J shed 8 bases, with 18 bases lying between them. Germline V gene data show CDR1 as MDHEN and CDR2 as SYDVKM.